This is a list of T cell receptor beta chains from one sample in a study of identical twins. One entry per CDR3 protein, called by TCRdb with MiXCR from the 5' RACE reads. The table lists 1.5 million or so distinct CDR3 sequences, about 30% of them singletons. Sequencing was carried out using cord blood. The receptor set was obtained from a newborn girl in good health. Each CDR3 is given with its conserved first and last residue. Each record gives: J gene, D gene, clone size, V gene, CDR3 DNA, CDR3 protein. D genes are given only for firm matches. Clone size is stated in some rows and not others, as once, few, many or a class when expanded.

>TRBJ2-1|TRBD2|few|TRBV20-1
TGCAGTGCTACTAGCGGGGGACGTGTGGGAGAGCAGTTCTTC
CSATSGGRVGEQFF
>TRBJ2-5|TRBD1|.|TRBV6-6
TGTGCCAGCAGTTACCAACAGGGGCGGGAGACCCAGTACTTC
CASSYQQGRETQYF
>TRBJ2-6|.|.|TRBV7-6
TGTGCCAGCAGCTTAGGGGCCAGGGCTGACTGGGCCAACGTCCTGACTTTC
CASSLGARADWANVLTF
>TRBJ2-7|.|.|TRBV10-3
TGTGCCATCAGCGCCCTCTCGGGTTCCTACAATGAGCAGTACTTC
CAISALSGSYNEQYF
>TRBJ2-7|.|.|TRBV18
TGTGCCAGCTCACCACCCGGGTGGGGGAACTACGAGCAGTACTTC
CASSPPGWGNYEQYF
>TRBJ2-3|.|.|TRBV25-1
TGTGCCAACAGTGTCACAGGGAGGGGGGCAGATACGCAGTATTTT
CANSVTGRGADTQYF
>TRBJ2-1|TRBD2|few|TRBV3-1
TGTGCCAGCAGCCGCCTGTATGGTAGCGGGAGTAATGAGCAGTTCTTC
CASSRLYGSGSNEQFF
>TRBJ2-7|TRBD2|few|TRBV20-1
TGCAGTGCTAGAGACATAGCGGGGGGCTATGGTAGAGAGGGCTACGAGCAGTACTTC
CSARDIAGGYGREGYEQYF
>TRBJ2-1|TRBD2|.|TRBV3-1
TGTGCCAGCAGCGCCCAGGAACGGGAGGTCAACAATGAGCAGTTCTTC
CASSAQEREVNNEQFF
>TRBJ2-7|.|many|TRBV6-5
TGTGCCAGCCTAGAGGGCCACGAGCAGTACTTC
CASLEGHEQYF
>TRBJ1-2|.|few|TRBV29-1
TGCAGCGTTCGAGAGGGAAACTATGGCTACACCTTC
CSVREGNYGYTF
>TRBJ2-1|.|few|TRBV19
TGTGCCAGTAGTATAGGTTTTAAGCGGTCCTACAATGAGCAGTTCTTC
CASSIGFKRSYNEQFF
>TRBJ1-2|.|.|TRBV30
TGTGCCTGGAGTGTACATGCTGGCTACACCTTC
CAWSVHAGYTF
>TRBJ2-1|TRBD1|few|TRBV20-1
TGCAGTGCCCAGACAGGGGTGGGCAATGAGCAGTTCTTC
CSAQTGVGNEQFF
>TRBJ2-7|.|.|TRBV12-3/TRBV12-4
TGTGCCAGCAGTTTAGCGGTCGGACACCCAGTAGACGAGCAGTACTTC
CASSLAVGHPVDEQYF
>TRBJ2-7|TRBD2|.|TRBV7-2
TGTGCCAGCAGCCCAACTCATGAACTAGCGGGAGCAATATACAATGAGCAGTACTTC
CASSPTHELAGAIYNEQYF
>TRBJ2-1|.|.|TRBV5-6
TGTGCCAGCAGCTGGGAGTGGAATGAGCAGTTCTTC
CASSWEWNEQFF
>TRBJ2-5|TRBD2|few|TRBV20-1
TGCAGTGGACTAGCACAAGAGACCCAGTACTTC
CSGLAQETQYF
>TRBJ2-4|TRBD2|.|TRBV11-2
TGTGCCAGCATCTCAGAGAGACTAGCGACGGGAGAGCAGTACTTC
CASISERLATGEQYF
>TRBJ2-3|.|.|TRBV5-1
TGCGCCAGCAGCTTGGGAGAAGGGGGCACAGATACGCAGTATTTT
CASSLGEGGTDTQYF
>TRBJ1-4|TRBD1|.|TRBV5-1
TGCGCCAGCAGCCGGGACAGGCTCGGAAAACTGTTTTTT
CASSRDRLGKLFF
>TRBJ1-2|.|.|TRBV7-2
TGTGCCAGCACCAAGACAGCCACTAACTATGGCTACACCTTC
CASTKTATNYGYTF
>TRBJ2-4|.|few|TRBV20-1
TGCAGTGCTAGAGTCTCAGGACGGAAAAACATTCAGTACTTC
CSARVSGRKNIQYF
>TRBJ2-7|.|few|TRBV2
TGTGCCAGCATCGAAGGGCGAGTTTACGAGCAGTACTTC
CASIEGRVYEQYF
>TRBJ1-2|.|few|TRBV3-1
TGTGCCAGCCGACGCGTGGGCGGTAGCTATGGCTACACCTTC
CASRRVGGSYGYTF
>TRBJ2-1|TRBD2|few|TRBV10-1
TGCGCCAGCAGTGAGTATGCGGGGGGGCACAGGAATGAGCAGTTCTTC
CASSEYAGGHRNEQFF
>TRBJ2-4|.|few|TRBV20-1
TGCAGTGCCAGTGGACAGGCCAAAAACATTCAGTACTTC
CSASGQAKNIQYF
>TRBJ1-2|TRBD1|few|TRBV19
TGTGCCAGTAGTGCCCGGACAGGCTATGGCTACACCTTC
CASSARTGYGYTF
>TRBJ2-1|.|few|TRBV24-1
TGTGCCACCAGGGCAGGCTCCTACAATGAGCAGTTCTTC
CATRAGSYNEQFF
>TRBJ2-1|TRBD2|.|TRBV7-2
TGTGCCAGCAGCCTGACTAGCACTTCCTACAATGAGCAGTTCTTC
CASSLTSTSYNEQFF
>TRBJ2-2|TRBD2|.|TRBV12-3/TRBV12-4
TGTGCCAGCAGTTTTAGGACTAGCGGTACCGGGGAGCTGTTTTTT
CASSFRTSGTGELFF
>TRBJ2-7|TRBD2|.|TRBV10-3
TGTGCCATCAGCCCTAGCGGGGAGGTTCACGAGCAGTACTTC
CAISPSGEVHEQYF
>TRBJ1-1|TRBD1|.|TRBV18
TGTGCCAGCTCGGGACAGGGGGCTTCGAACACTGAAGCTTTCTTT
CASSGQGASNTEAFF
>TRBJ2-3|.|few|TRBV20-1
TGCAGTGCTAGAGAGGTAGCCATCACAGATACGCAGTATTTT
CSAREVAITDTQYF
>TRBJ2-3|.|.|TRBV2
TGTGCCAGCAGTGTCCGGTCCGGGAACCAGTATTTT
CASSVRSGNQYF
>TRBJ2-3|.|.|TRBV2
TGTGCCAGCAGTGAACCCCAAAAAAAAGATACGCAGTATTTT
CASSEPQKKDTQYF
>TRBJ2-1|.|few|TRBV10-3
TGTGCCATCAGTGACTATCTCTACGAGCAGTTCTTC
CAISDYLYEQFF
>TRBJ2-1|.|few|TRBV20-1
TGCAGTGCTAGAGTGTATCATCGGAGTTGGGACCCGTACAATGAGCAGTTCTTC
CSARVYHRSWDPYNEQFF
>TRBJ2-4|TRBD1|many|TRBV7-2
TGTGCCAGCAGCTTAGACAGGGGGCTAGCCAAAAACATTCAGTACTTC
CASSLDRGLAKNIQYF
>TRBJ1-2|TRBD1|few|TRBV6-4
TGTGCCAGCAGTGACTCGACAGGGGCGTGGGGCTACACCTTC
CASSDSTGAWGYTF
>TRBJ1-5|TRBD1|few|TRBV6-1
TGTGCCAGCAGTGATCGACAGGGGCTCTATCAGCCCCAGCATTTT
CASSDRQGLYQPQHF
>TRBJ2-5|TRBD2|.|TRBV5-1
TGCGCCAGCGGGAAGGGACTAGTGCAAGAGACCCAGTACTTC
CASGKGLVQETQYF
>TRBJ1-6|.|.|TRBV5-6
TGTGCCAGCAGCTTATACGTTCGTAATTCACCCCTCCACTTT
CASSLYVRNSPLHF
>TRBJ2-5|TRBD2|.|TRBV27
TGTGCCAGCAGTTTATTCCGAGCGGGAGGCAAGGAGACCCAGTACTTC
CASSLFRAGGKETQYF
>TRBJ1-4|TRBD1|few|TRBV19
TGTGCCAGTAGTATGATTGGGACAGGACGGGAAAAACTGTTTTTT
CASSMIGTGREKLFF
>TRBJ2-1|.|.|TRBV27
TGTGCCAGCAGTCGGGTAGATCGGGGTAATGTGTACAATGAGCAGTTCTTC
CASSRVDRGNVYNEQFF
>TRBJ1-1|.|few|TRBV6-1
TGTGCCAGCAGAGAATCCATCGAAGCTTTCTTT
CASRESIEAFF
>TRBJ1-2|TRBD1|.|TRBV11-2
TGTGCCAGCAGCTTAGGGCTCAGGGGGAGTCTCTATGGCTACACCTTC
CASSLGLRGSLYGYTF
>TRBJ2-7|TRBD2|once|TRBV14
TGTGCCAGCAGCCGGGGAGGGACTCTCTCTTCCTACGGGCAGTACTTC
CASSRGGTLSSYGQYF
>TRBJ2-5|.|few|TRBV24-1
TGTGCCACCAGGGACCACCCGAAAGAGACCCAGTACTTC
CATRDHPKETQYF
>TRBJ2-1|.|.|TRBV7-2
TGTGCCAGCAGCTTAGCGGCCCGGGAGCAGTTCTTC
CASSLAAREQFF
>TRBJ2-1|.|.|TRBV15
TGTGCCACCAGCAGAGATGTAGGGCATAATGAGCAGTTCTTC
CATSRDVGHNEQFF
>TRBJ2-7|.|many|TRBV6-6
TGTGCCAGCAGCACCGACATGGCCTACGAGCAGTACTTC
CASSTDMAYEQYF
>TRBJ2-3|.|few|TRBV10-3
TGTGCCATCAGTGCTGGGGGGAGTAGCACAGATACGCAGTATTTT
CAISAGGSSTDTQYF
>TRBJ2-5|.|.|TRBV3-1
TGTGCCAGCAGCCAAGTTCCTACTAATGTGTACTTC
CASSQVPTNVYF
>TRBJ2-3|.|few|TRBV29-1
TGCAGCGTTGATCGGGAGTGGATAGATACGCAGTATTTT
CSVDREWIDTQYF
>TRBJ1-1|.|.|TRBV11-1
TGTGCCAGCAGCTCACTAAAGAACACTGAAGCTTTCTTT
CASSSLKNTEAFF
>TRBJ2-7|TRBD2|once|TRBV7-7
TGTGCTAGCAGCTTAGTTCCCTCTAGCGGGAGTTCGGGTGAGCAGTACTTC
CASSLVPSSGSSGEQYF
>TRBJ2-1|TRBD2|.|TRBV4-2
TGTGCCAGCAGCCAACCCGGACTCCTAGCGGGAGCGGTTGAGCAGTTCTTC
CASSQPGLLAGAVEQFF
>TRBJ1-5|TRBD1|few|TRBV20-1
TGCAGTGCTAGAGATCTACAGGGGGCTCAGCCCCAGCATTTT
CSARDLQGAQPQHF